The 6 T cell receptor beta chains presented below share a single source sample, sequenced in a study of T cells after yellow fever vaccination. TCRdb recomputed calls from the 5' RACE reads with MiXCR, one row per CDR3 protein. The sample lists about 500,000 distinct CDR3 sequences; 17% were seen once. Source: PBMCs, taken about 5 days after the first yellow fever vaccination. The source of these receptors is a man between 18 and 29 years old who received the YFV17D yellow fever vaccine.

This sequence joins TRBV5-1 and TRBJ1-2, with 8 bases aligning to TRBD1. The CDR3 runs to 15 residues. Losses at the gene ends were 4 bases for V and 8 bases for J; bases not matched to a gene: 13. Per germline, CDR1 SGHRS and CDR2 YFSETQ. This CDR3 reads CASSGDTGGHSGYTF. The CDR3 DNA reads TGCGCCAGCAGCGGAGATACAGGGGGTCATTCGGGCTACACCTTC.

The CDR3 loop reads CASSRSSAVRSEKLFF. CDR3 DNA sequence: TGCGCCAGCAGCCGCTCGTCAGCCGTCCGGAGTGAAAAACTGTTTTTT. The chain combines TRBV4-1 with TRBJ1-4, with D unresolved. The CDR3 totals 16 residues. Germline CDR1 reads MGHRA; CDR2 reads YSYEKL. Trimming pared 4 bases from V and 7 bases from J, leaving 19 bases between.

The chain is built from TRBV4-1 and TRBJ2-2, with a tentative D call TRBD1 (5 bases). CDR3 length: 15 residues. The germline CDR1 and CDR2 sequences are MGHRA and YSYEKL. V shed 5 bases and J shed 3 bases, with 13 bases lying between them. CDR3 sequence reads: CASSYGGAYTGELFF. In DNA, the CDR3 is TGCGCCAGCAGCTATGGTGGGGCGTACACCGGGGAGCTGTTTTTT.

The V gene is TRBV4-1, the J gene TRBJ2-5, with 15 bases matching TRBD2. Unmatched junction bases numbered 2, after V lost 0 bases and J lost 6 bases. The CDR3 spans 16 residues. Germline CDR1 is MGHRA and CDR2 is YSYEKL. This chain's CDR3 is CASSQDGTSGGKTQYF. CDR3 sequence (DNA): TGCGCCAGCAGCCAAGATGGGACTAGCGGGGGGAAGACCCAGTACTTC.

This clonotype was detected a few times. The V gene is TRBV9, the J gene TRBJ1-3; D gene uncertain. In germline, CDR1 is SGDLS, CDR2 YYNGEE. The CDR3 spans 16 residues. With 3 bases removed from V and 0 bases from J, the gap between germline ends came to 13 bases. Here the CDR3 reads CASSADFLSSGNTIYF. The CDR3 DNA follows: TGTGCCAGCAGCGCGGACTTTCTCTCCTCTGGAAACACCATATATTTT. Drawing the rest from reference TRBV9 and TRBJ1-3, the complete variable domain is DSGVTQTPKHLITATGQRVTLRCSPRSGDLSVYWYQQSLDQGLQFLIQYYNGEERAKGNILERFSAQQFPDLHSELNLSSLELGDSALYFCASSADFLSSGNTIYFGEGSWLTVV.

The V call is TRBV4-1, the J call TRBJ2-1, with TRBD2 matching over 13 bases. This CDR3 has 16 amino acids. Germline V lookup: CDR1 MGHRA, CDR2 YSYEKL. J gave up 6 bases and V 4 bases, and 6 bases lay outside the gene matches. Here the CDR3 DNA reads TGCGCCAGCAGCCCCCTTACTAGCGGGGGGGCCAATGAGCAGTTCTTC. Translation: CASSPLTSGGANEQFF.